The 12 T cell receptor beta chains reported below all come from one sample, sequenced in a study of tumor-infiltrating lymphocytes in localized non-small cell lung cancer. The protocol was immunoSEQ multiplex PCR, while the TCRdb copy is restricted to in-frame clones and leaves out a portion. The sample holds 2,000 to 3,000 clones; around half are singletons and the top ten take roughly 12%. The specimen was uninvolved lung tissue not adjacent to the tumor. Receptors were obtained from a human donor with non-small cell lung cancer. Some clones in this sample may be carry-over from other donors' samples.

The chain recombines TRBV28 with TRBJ2-3; weak D call: TRBD1 (5 bases). Germline V gene sequence: CDR1 MDHEN, CDR2 SYDVKM. Deletions cut 6 bases from V and 4 bases from J, with 8 bases between. There are 12 residues in the CDR3. DNA for the CDR3: TGTGCCAGCAGCCAGGGTCCAGATACGCAGTATTTT. Its protein is CASSQGPDTQYF.

This chain uses TRBV9 with TRBJ2-3, with no clear D. The CDR3 length is 12 residues. Germline values: CDR1 SGDLS, CDR2 YYNGEE. V lost 3 bases, J lost 6 bases, and 8 bases lay in between. The CDR3, as DNA: TGTGCCAGCAGCGCATCAGAGGATACGCAGTATTTT. Translated: CASSASEDTQYF.

This clone occurred once. V usage is TRBV29-1 and J usage is TRBJ2-7, with a tentative D call TRBD1 (6 bases). This CDR3 has 15 residues. CDR1 is SQVTM and CDR2 is ANQGSEA in the germline V gene. Trimming removed 6 bases at V and 5 bases at J, with 23 bases between. CDR3 sequence (DNA): TGCAGCGTCCGAGGTACAGGGCTTAAATTCCACGAGCAGTACTTC. Protein: CSVRGTGLKFHEQYF.

V is TRBV11-3 and J is TRBJ2-5; D gene ambiguous. Germline V CDR1 and CDR2: SGHNT, YENEEA. Between the trimmed V and J ends, which lost 4 bases and 8 bases, there was a span of 11 bases. The CDR3 length is 12 residues. CDR3 DNA sequence: TGTGCCAGCAGCTCTACCCATGATACCCAGTACTTC. Protein sequence: CASSSTHDTQYF.

This chain connects TRBV2 to TRBJ2-3; D not certain. The CDR3 has 12 amino acids. The germline V gene has CDR1 SNHLY and CDR2 FYNNEI. The germline V and J ends were trimmed by 3 bases and 2 bases, with 3 bases remaining between them. CDR3 region: CASSDTTDTQYF. CDR3 DNA: TGTGCCAGCAGTGACACCACAGATACGCAGTATTTT. The entire variable domain, with the rest obtained from reference TRBV2 and TRBJ2-3, is as follows: EPEVTQTPSHQVTQMGQEVILRCVPISNHLYFYWYRQILGQKVEFLVSFYNNEISEKSEIFDDQFSVERPDGSNFTLKIRSTKLEDSAMYFCASSDTTDTQYFGPGTRLTVL.

The chain links TRBV5-6 to TRBJ2-5; TRBD1 agrees at 8 bases. CDR1 is SGHDT and CDR2 is YYEEEE in the germline V gene. CDR3 length: 14 amino acids. After removal of 0 bases from V and 5 bases from J, the junction contained 3 bases not matched to a gene. CDR3 residues: CASSLARTGETQYF. CDR3 nucleotide sequence: TGTGCCAGCAGCTTGGCCAGGACAGGGGAGACCCAGTACTTC.

V and J are TRBV30 and TRBJ2-1, with D perhaps matching TRBD1 (6 bases). The CDR3 extends over 14 amino acids. Germline V gene data show CDR1 as GTSNPN and CDR2 as SVGIG (reference sequence). The V gene lost 2 bases and the J gene lost 9 bases, with 17 bases spanning the gap. The CDR3, as DNA: TGTGCCTGGAGTAGGGGGATTCATGGGAGTGAGCAGTTCTTC. It is translated as CAWSRGIHGSEQFF.

This chain connects TRBV30 to TRBJ2-7, with a weak D call TRBD1 (6 bases). The germline V gene has CDR1 GTSNPN and CDR2 SVGIG (reference sequence). CDR3 length: 14 amino acids. Trimming removed 3 bases from V and 0 bases from J, with 12 bases in between. The CDR3 spells CAWRGHSSSYEQYF. The CDR3 DNA follows: TGTGCCTGGAGGGGACATTCTAGCTCCTACGAGCAGTACTTC.

This chain joins TRBV15 and TRBJ1-1; possibly TRBD1 for D (6 bases). Germline CDR1 and CDR2: LNHNV and YYDKDF (reference sequence). The CDR3 runs 16 residues. V was clipped by 2 bases and J by 0 bases, with 13 bases between them. The chain's CDR3 is CATSRPPTGLNTEAFF. In DNA form, the CDR3 reads TGTGCCACCAGCAGACCCCCCACAGGGTTGAACACTGAAGCTTTCTTT.

The V and J genes are TRBV9 and TRBJ2-2; D unclear. This CDR3 comprises 13 residues. Germline V CDR1 and CDR2: SGDLS, YYNGEE. V was pared by 3 bases and J by 1 base, with 4 bases between. The CDR3 sequence: CASSGGNTGELFF. As DNA, the CDR3 is TGTGCCAGCAGCGGGGGGAACACCGGGGAGCTGTTTTTT.

The CDR3 protein is CSVEPSGLAAYNEQFF. The DNA for the CDR3 is TGCAGCGTTGAACCCTCCGGACTAGCGGCCTACAATGAGCAGTTCTTC. The chain combines TRBV29-1 with TRBJ2-1, with 10 nucleotides matching TRBD2. The CDR3 is 16 residues long. The germline CDR1 and CDR2 sequences are SQVTM and ANQGSEA. The V gene end was trimmed by 2 bases and the J gene end by 2 bases; junction bases not matched to a gene: 6.

This clone qualifies as large. The rearrangement uses TRBV5-8 and TRBJ2-1; the match to TRBD2 covers 10 bases. Germline V gives CDR1 SGHTS, CDR2 YDEGEE. Trimming removed 5 bases from V and 10 bases from J; junction bases left unmatched: 12. This CDR3 spans 15 amino acids. As DNA, the CDR3 is TGTGCCAGCAGGTCCATAGCGGGAGGTATTGGGGAGCAGTTCTTC. As protein: CASRSIAGGIGEQFF. The whole variable domain, remainder taken from reference TRBV5-8 and TRBJ2-1, is EAGVTQSPTHLIKTRGQQATLRCSPISGHTSVYWYQQALGLGLQFLLWYDEGEERNRGNFPPRFSGRQFPNYSSELNVNALELEDSALYLCASRSIAGGIGEQFFGPGTRLTVL.